Each of the 26 T cell receptor beta chains below was sequenced from the same sample in a study of T cells in Graves' hyperthyroidism and ophthalmopathy. RNA transcripts yielded amplified TCR beta CDR3 regions. The HTBI primer set drove a first-round RT-PCR of the TCR CDR3. MiXCR, applied by TCRdb to the multiplex PCR reads, yields one record per CDR3 protein. Of 490,000 or so distinct CDR3 sequences detected, roughly 23% appear once; the ten largest clones hold 49%. What was sequenced was blood. These receptors were taken from an older woman with Graves' ophthalmopathy.

V usage is TRBV6-1 and J usage is TRBJ1-2, with D hard to call. Per the germline V gene, CDR1 is MNHNS and CDR2 is SASEGT. V was pared by 8 bases and J by 9 bases, with 16 bases between. The CDR3 loop spans 12 amino acids. The chain's CDR3 is CASGQTIDSYTF. In nucleotides, the CDR3 is TGTGCCAGCGGGCAAACTATCGATAGCTACACCTTC.

This clonotype was seen ten or more times. V usage is TRBV5-6 and J usage is TRBJ1-1; no definite D call. V lost 2 bases and J lost 2, with 10 bases in between. The CDR3 spans 14 residues. The germline gives CDR1 SGHDT, CDR2 YYEEEE. The chain's CDR3 is CASSFFGSNTEAFF. The DNA of the CDR3 is TGTGCCAGCAGCTTTTTCGGCAGCAACACTGAAGCTTTCTTT.

This clonotype was seen at least ten times. V usage is TRBV19 and J usage is TRBJ1-1; D possibly corresponds to TRBD1 (5 bases). Trimming took off 9 bases at V and 2 bases at J, with 16 bases between the two ends. CDR3 size: 14 residues. Germline CDR1 is LNHDA and CDR2 is SQIVND (reference sequence). For the CDR3, the DNA is TGTGCCAGCCAGCTCGGGGGGGTAAACACTGAAGCTTTCTTT. Its protein product is CASQLGGVNTEAFF.

A word on this clonotype: A much bigger clone sits one base away, suggesting this may be a read error. The V call is TRBV28, the J call TRBJ2-5, with a tentative D call TRBD2 (6 bases). Germline loops: CDR1 MDHEN, CDR2 SYDVKM. The CDR3 spans 13 residues. CDR3 sequence (DNA): TGTGCCAGCAGTTTCAGTACTCGGGAGACCCAGCACTTC. Protein sequence: CASSFSTRETQHF.

This clonotype was observed many times. One junction end disagrees with the germline gene, perhaps due to a read error. The chain has TRBV20-1 and TRBJ2-3; D is unresolved. The CDR3 loop spans 12 amino acids. Germline V gene lookup returns CDR1 DFQATT and CDR2 SNEGSKA (reference sequence). The CDR3 region is CSARVVGDTQYF. CDR3 nucleotide sequence: TGCAGTGCGAGAGTCGTGGGGGATACGCAGTATTTT.

This clonotype has ten or more counts. The chain couples TRBV28 to TRBJ2-7; 9 nucleotides match TRBD2. This CDR3 comprises 14 residues. Losses at the gene ends were 7 bases for V and 5 bases for J; bases not matched to a gene: 9. Germline CDR1 and CDR2: MDHEN and SYDVKM. The CDR3 region has the DNA TGTGCCAGCACCTTAGCGGGGGTTAATAACGAGCAGTACTTC. Protein product: CASTLAGVNNEQYF.

This clonotype appeared a few times. The chain combines TRBV6-2 or TRBV6-3 with TRBJ1-1, with unresolved D. V lost 0 bases, J lost 2 bases, and 7 bases lay in between. The length of the CDR3 is 14 residues. Germline-derived CDR1 and CDR2 are MNHEY and SVGEGT. The CDR3 nucleotides are TGTGCCAGCAGTTACTCGTACAGTAACACTGAAGCTTTCTTT. This sequence encodes CASSYSYSNTEAFF.

This sequence joins TRBV5-1 and TRBJ2-5; TRBD1 agrees at 7 bases. With V trimmed by 4 bases and J by 1 base, 7 bases remained unmatched. This CDR3 region has 15 residues. CDR1 is SGHRS, CDR2 YFSETQ, per germline. The DNA of the CDR3 is TGCGCCAGCAGCAGATTACAGGGGATCCAAGAGACCCAGTACTTC. It translates to CASSRLQGIQETQYF.

The V call is TRBV5-6, the J call TRBJ1-2; D call uncertain. Between the trimmed V and J ends, which lost 1 base and 5 bases, there was a span of 6 bases. CDR3 size: 12 residues. The germline gives CDR1 SGHDT, CDR2 YYEEEE. The CDR3 DNA follows: TGTGCCAGCAGCTTGACAGAGTATGGCTACACCTTC. It is translated as CASSLTEYGYTF. The full variable domain, completed using reference TRBV5-6 and TRBJ1-2, is DAGVTQSPTHLIKTRGQQVTLRCSPKSGHDTVSWYQQALGQGPQFIFQYYEEEERQRGNFPDRFSGHQFPNYSSELNVNALLLGDSALYLCASSLTEYGYTFGSGTRLTVV.

The genes are TRBV3-1 and TRBJ2-1; 7 nucleotides line up with TRBD2. This CDR3 contains 15 residues. Trimming took 4 bases from V and 7 from J; bases not matched to a gene: 10. CDR1 LGHDT and CDR2 YNNKEL come from the germline V gene (reference sequence). The CDR3 sequence is CASSPPRGGPNEQFF. CDR3 bases: TGTGCCAGCAGCCCCCCTAGGGGAGGGCCAAATGAGCAGTTCTTC.

The chain carries TRBV9 and TRBJ2-1, with a possible D match to TRBD2 (6 bases). Germline CDR1 SGDLS, CDR2 YYNGEE. Trimming cost V 5 bases and J 0 bases, with 9 bases left between them. This CDR3 has 14 residues. The CDR3 nucleotides are TGTGCCAGCAGGCCGGAGGGCTCCTACAATGAGCAGTTCTTC. Translated: CASRPEGSYNEQFF.

The chain combines TRBV12-3 or TRBV12-4 with TRBJ1-2; D is possibly TRBD1 (6 bases). The CDR3 loop spans 14 amino acids. The V end was cut by 4 bases, the J end by 8 bases, with 17 bases between. CDR3: CASSYGGGRRGYTF. CDR3 bases: TGTGCCAGCAGTTATGGGGGGGGCCGAAGGGGCTACACCTTC.

This clonotype was seen many times. The gene calls are TRBV11-2 and TRBJ2-1, with 10 bases identical to TRBD1. The J segment lost 9 bases and the V segment lost 5 bases, leaving 4 bases of the junction unmatched. CDR3 size: 13 residues. CDR1 SGHAT and CDR2 FQNNGV come from the germline V gene. The CDR3 loop is CASSVTGGAEQFF. DNA of the CDR3: TGTGCCAGCAGCGTGACAGGGGGCGCTGAGCAGTTCTTC.

This clonotype was recorded many times. The chain couples TRBV11-2 to TRBJ2-1, with no clear D. This CDR3 region has 14 residues. V shed 5 bases and J shed 9 bases, with 17 bases lying between them. Germline CDR1 SGHAT, CDR2 FQNNGV. CDR3 in amino acids: CASSSSKRLGEQFF. In DNA form, the CDR3 reads TGTGCCAGCAGCAGTTCCAAGAGGTTGGGTGAGCAGTTCTTC. The full variable domain, completed using reference TRBV11-2 and TRBJ2-1, is EAGVAQSPRYKIIEKRQSVAFWCNPISGHATLYWYQQILGQGPKLLIQFQNNGVVDDSQLPKDRFSAERLKGVDSTLKIQPAKLEDSAVYLCASSSSKRLGEQFFGPGTRLTVL.

At least ten counts were recorded for this clonotype. The chain has TRBV2 and TRBJ1-1, with unresolved D. The CDR3 length is 13 residues. The V end lost 6 bases, the J end lost 3 bases, and 11 bases lay between the germline ends. Germline assignment: CDR1 SNHLY and CDR2 FYNNEI. CDR3 DNA sequence: TGTGCCAGCAGCTCGAAACCGGACACTGAAGCTTTCTTT. The encoded protein is CASSSKPDTEAFF.

This clonotype was detected only a few times. The CDR3, as DNA: TGCAGTGCTAGAGTGGGACTAGCGGGCATCAATGAGCAGTTCTTC. Its protein is CSARVGLAGINEQFF. This chain uses TRBV20-1 with TRBJ2-1; 12 bases fit TRBD2. The CDR3 sequence is 15 residues long. The V and J ends lost 1 base and 6 bases, in that order; junction bases with no gene match: 4. CDR1 and CDR2 from the germline V gene are DFQATT and SNEGSKA (reference sequence).

This sequence joins TRBV6-1 and TRBJ2-7; the match to TRBD1 covers 7 bases. The CDR3 extends over 15 amino acids. In germline, CDR1 is MNHNS, CDR2 SASEGT. The ends lost 8 bases at V and 1 base at J; junction bases unmatched: 11. CDR3 DNA sequence: TGTGCCAGCGGAAAACCCGGGACAGATTCCTACGAGCAGTACTTC. It codes for CASGKPGTDSYEQYF.

This rearrangement joins TRBV5-1 to TRBJ1-2, with D perhaps matching TRBD1 (5 bases). The CDR3 has 14 amino acids. Germline V gene sequence: CDR1 SGHRS, CDR2 YFSETQ. With 1 base removed from V and 3 bases from J, the gap between germline ends came to 10 bases. The DNA of the CDR3 is TGCGCCAGCAGCTTGCAGGGTGGCGACTATGGCTACACCTTC. This encodes CASSLQGGDYGYTF. Together with reference TRBV5-1 and TRBJ1-2, the CDR3 gives the full variable domain: KAGVTQTPRYLIKTRGQQVTLSCSPISGHRSVSWYQQTPGQGLQFLFEYFSETQRNKGNFPGRFSGRQFSNSRSEMNVSTLELGDSALYLCASSLQGGDYGYTFGSGTRLTVV.

Concerning this clonotype: This sequence may be a read error, since a much larger clone differs from it by one base. The rearrangement links TRBV24-1 to TRBJ2-7; no clear D. The CDR3 totals 14 residues. V was clipped by 5 bases and J by 5 bases, with 15 bases between them. Germline lookup yields CDR1 KGHDR and CDR2 SFDVKD. In nucleotides, the CDR3 is TGTGCCACCAGTGGTGGGGTTGCTGTGAACGAGCAGTACTTC. This codes for CATSGGVAVNEQYF.

Concerning this clonotype itself: Mismatch with germline at one junction end may stem from a read error. The chain combines TRBV6-5 with TRBJ1-2; D is perhaps TRBD1 (6 bases). CDR1 and CDR2 (germline): MNHEY, SVGAGI. The CDR3 runs 13 residues. CDR3 sequence (DNA): TGTGCCAGCAGTTTAGGACAGAACTATGGCTGCACCTTC. This sequence encodes CASSLGQNYGCTF.

The chain employs TRBV5-1 and TRBJ2-7; 11 nucleotides line up with TRBD2. The CDR3 runs to 17 residues. The V segment lost 2 bases and the J segment 3 bases; nucleotides outside the gene matches: 10. CDR1 and CDR2 (germline): SGHRS, YFSETQ. The CDR3 spells CASSFGLAGTVGYEQYF. DNA for the CDR3: TGCGCCAGCAGCTTCGGACTAGCGGGTACCGTAGGCTACGAGCAGTACTTC.

This clonotype was observed a handful of times. The chain is built from TRBV10-3 and TRBJ1-3, with D uncertain. The CDR3 spans 15 residues. Looked up from germline, CDR1 is ENHRY and CDR2 is SYGVKD. V lost 5 bases, J lost 0 bases, and 11 bases lay in between. The CDR3: CAISIGLISGNTIYF. The DNA for the CDR3 is TGTGCCATCAGTATTGGACTGATCTCTGGAAACACCATATATTTT.

This chain joins TRBV12-5 and TRBJ1-5; D remains unclear. Deletions cut 5 bases from V and 2 bases from J, with 10 bases between. CDR1 is LGHNT, CDR2 FRNRAP, per germline. The CDR3 runs 14 residues. CDR3 amino acids: CASGPTPGNQPQHF. CDR3 nucleotide sequence: TGTGCTAGTGGTCCCACACCCGGCAATCAGCCCCAGCATTTT.

V and J are TRBV7-2 and TRBJ2-3, with unresolved D. V was pared by 1 base and J by 10 bases, with 12 bases between. CDR1 and CDR2 (germline): SGHTA, FQGNSA. CDR3 size: 13 residues. Here the CDR3 reads CASSLGPLAAQYF. The CDR3 DNA reads as TGTGCCAGCAGCTTAGGGCCCCTCGCGGCGCAGTATTTT.

The sample holds many counts of this clonotype. This rearrangement joins TRBV6-5 to TRBJ2-1; 8 bases line up with TRBD2. This CDR3 comprises 15 residues. After removal of 2 bases from V and 4 bases from J, the junction contained 4 bases not matched to a gene. Germline CDR1 is MNHEY and CDR2 is SVGAGI. CDR3 sequence reads: CASSYETSVYNEQFF. Written as DNA, the CDR3 is TGTGCCAGCAGTTACGAGACTAGCGTGTACAATGAGCAGTTCTTC.

This rearrangement joins TRBV28 to TRBJ2-3; D might be TRBD1 (5 bases). The CDR3 extends over 13 amino acids. CDR1 and CDR2 (germline): MDHEN, SYDVKM. V lost 7 bases, J lost 0 bases, and 8 bases lay in between. DNA of the CDR3: TGTGCCAGCAAGGGGCACAGCACAGATACGCAGTATTTT. This encodes CASKGHSTDTQYF.